These 5 T cell receptor beta chains originate from one sample sequenced in a study of T cells after yellow fever vaccination (dated by TCRdb to about 2019). Receptors were amplified or captured by 5' RACE. The instrument was an Illumina HiSeq 2500. TCRdb reworked the public reads: Q25 trimming with fastp, MiXCR clone assembly, productive beta chains retained. Under each unique CDR3 protein, matching rows form one entry showing the most common genes and DNA. In this sample the table shows 100,000 to 150,000 distinct CDR3 sequences, nearly 7.5% of which occur a single time. The biggest ten clones account for 2% to 3% of the sample. The sample's treatment or condition label is to be understood as: live attenuated yellow fever vaccine strain. Sequenced here: CD4+ T cells sorted from PBMCs, sampled 10 days after the first yellow fever vaccination. Every receptor here comes from a man between 18 and 29 years old who received the YFV17D yellow fever vaccine.

In this sample, this clonotype turned up many times. The chain links TRBV5-1 to TRBJ1-1; D not resolved. CDR3 length: 15 amino acids. Germline loops: CDR1 SGHRS, CDR2 YFSETQ. Trimming cost V 0 bases and J 4 bases, with 13 bases left between them. The CDR3 reads CASSLDGPPITEAFF. Written as DNA, the CDR3 is TGCGCCAGCAGCTTGGATGGGCCGCCCATCACTGAAGCTTTCTTT.

At least ten counts were recorded for this clonotype. CDR3 protein: CSAPRESGGYARETQYF. DNA of the CDR3: TGCAGTGCTCCCCGGGAGAGCGGGGGGTACGCCCGAGAGACCCAGTACTTC. The chain joins TRBV20-1 to TRBJ2-5, with 9 bases identical to TRBD2. The germline gives CDR1 DFQATT, CDR2 SNEGSKA (reference sequence). V shed 5 bases and J 4 bases; nucleotides not matched to a gene: 17. The CDR3 spans 17 residues.

This clonotype was picked up many times. The chain couples TRBV21-1 to TRBJ2-7. TRBV21-1 is a listed pseudogene. This CDR3 is built from 13 residues. The CDR3 DNA reads as TGTGCCAGCAGATCCGAGGAGGTCTACGAGCAGTACGTC. Amino acid sequence: CASRSEEVYEQYV.

To note about this clonotype: One base away lies a much larger clone, so this may be a sequencing read error. The rearrangement uses TRBV28 and TRBJ2-5; 10 bases agree with TRBD2. Per the germline V gene, CDR1 is MDHEN and CDR2 is SYDVKM. This CDR3 has 16 residues. The CDR3 region is CDSSPRLAGARETQYF. Here the CDR3 DNA reads TGTGACAGCAGTCCGCGGCTAGCGGGGGCGCGAGAGACCCAGTACTTC.

The chain's CDR3 is CASSLGGEPYEQYF. The CDR3, as DNA: TGTGCCAGCAGCTTGGGAGGGGAACCCTACGAGCAGTACTTC. The J gene is TRBJ2-7, the V gene TRBV5-5; D tentatively fits TRBD1 or TRBD2 (5 bases each). The V and J ends lost 0 bases and 2 bases respectively, with 9 bases between them. Germline values: CDR1 SGHKS, CDR2 YYEKEE (reference sequence). This CDR3 is 14 amino acids long.